This T cell receptor beta chain was sequenced for a study of shared T cell receptors in the human thymus. The CDR3 consists of 14 residues. Trimming pared 2 bases from V and 3 bases from J, leaving 10 bases between. The germline CDR1 and CDR2 sequences are MNHEY and SVGAGI. Data came from immunoSEQ multiplex PCR; TCRdb stores just in-frame clones and leaves some out. The sample lists hundreds of thousands of clones; approximately 89% were seen once. These same records also appear under a second study, on human thymus T cells. That paper adds: It was from resections taken during corrective heart surgery that the thymus tissue came.

The sample comprised thymocytes. This TCR came from a boy less than two years old with a congenital heart defect. This chain connects TRBV6-5 to TRBJ1-1, with D maybe TRBD1 (5 bases). CDR3 sequence reads: CASSYDGGDTEAFF. In DNA, the CDR3 is TGTGCCAGCAGTTACGACGGGGGAGACACTGAAGCTTTCTTT.